Following are 14 T cell receptor beta chains from one sample sequenced in a study of blood T cell repertoires in COVID-19. TCRdb's table, derived via immunoSEQ multiplex PCR, lists solely in-frame clones and lacks some. This sample has hundreds of thousands of clones, with around four fifths found just once. Sequences were obtained from peripheral blood. The receptors shown here come from a woman aged 40 to 50 with active or convalescent COVID-19.

V gene TRBV9 combines with J gene TRBJ2-1; tentatively, D is TRBD2 (6 bases). With 8 bases removed from V and 4 bases from J, the gap between germline ends came to 16 bases. The CDR3 is made up of 14 amino acids. Germline values: CDR1 SGDLS, CDR2 YYNGEE. CDR3 coding DNA: TGTGCCAGTGATCAGAGCGGGTCATACAATGAGCAGTTCTTC. Protein sequence: CASDQSGSYNEQFF. Based on the CDR3 plus reference TRBV9 and TRBJ2-1, the full variable domain is DSGVTQTPKHLITATGQRVTLRCSPRSGDLSVYWYQQSLDQGLQFLIQYYNGEERAKGNILERFSAQQFPDLHSELNLSSLELGDSALYFCASDQSGSYNEQFFGPGTRLTVL.

V is TRBV6-1 and J is TRBJ1-6; 9 nucleotides align to TRBD1. CDR1 and CDR2 from the germline V gene are MNHNS and SASEGT. J was trimmed by 8 bases and V by 2 bases; bases with no gene match: 7. This CDR3 region has 16 residues. For the CDR3, the DNA is TGTGCCAGCAGTGAACGATACAGGGGGCTCGATTCACCCCTCCACTTT. Translated: CASSERYRGLDSPLHF.

The CDR3, as DNA: TGCAGCGTCCGCTCAGGGACAGGGGCAGGCTATGGCTACACCTTC. Amino acids: CSVRSGTGAGYGYTF. The V gene is TRBV29-1, the J gene TRBJ1-2; TRBD1 agrees at 10 bases. CDR3 length: 15 residues. The V gene end was trimmed by 6 bases and the J gene end by 4 bases; junction bases not matched to a gene: 11. Germline values: CDR1 SQVTM, CDR2 ANQGSEA. The variable domain in full, with the rest retrieved from reference TRBV29-1 and TRBJ1-2, is SAVISQKPSRDICQRGTSLTIQCQVDSQVTMMFWYRQQPGQSLTLIATANQGSEATYESGFVIDKFPISRPNLTFSTLTVSNMSPEDSSIYLCSVRSGTGAGYGYTFGSGTRLTVV.

Ten or more counts support this clone. The chain combines TRBV28 with TRBJ1-5; D not resolved. V was cut by 5 bases and J by 13 bases, with 15 bases left in between. This CDR3 is built from 12 residues. CDR1 and CDR2 from the germline V gene are MDHEN and SYDVKM. The CDR3 protein is CASSRVGSTQHF. CDR3 sequence (DNA): TGTGCCAGCAGTCGGGTCGGGTCCACTCAGCATTTT.

This chain links TRBV7-9 with TRBJ2-2, with D tentatively TRBD1 (6 bases). CDR1 and CDR2 (germline): SEHNR, FQNEAQ (reference sequence). The CDR3 spans 16 residues. The ends were cut back, 5 bases at V and 4 bases at J, with 17 bases in the middle. CDR3 bases: TGTGCCAGCAGCCGCACAGGGCTAGCTGGCACCGGGGAGCTGTTTTTT. The encoded protein is CASSRTGLAGTGELFF. Complete variable domain (other parts from reference TRBV7-9 and TRBJ2-2): DTGVSQNPRHKITKRGQNVTFRCDPISEHNRLYWYRQTLGQGPEFLTYFQNEAQLEKSRLLSDRFSAERPKGSFSTLEIQRTEQGDSAMYLCASSRTGLAGTGELFFGEGSRLTVL.

The V gene is TRBV3-1 (or the pseudogene TRBV3-2), the J gene TRBJ2-1, with TRBD2 matching 11 bases. CDR3 length equals 17 residues. With 2 bases clipped from V and 6 bases from J, the junction kept 9 bases outside the gene matches. CDR1 and CDR2 (germline): LGHDT, YNNKEL (reference sequence). The CDR3 is CASSQRLLAGAVNEQFF. The CDR3 DNA reads TGTGCCAGCAGCCAACGCTTACTAGCGGGAGCCGTCAATGAGCAGTTCTTC.

The V gene is TRBV5-6, the J gene TRBJ1-3, with 7 bases that match TRBD1. CDR3 length: 16 amino acids. Trimming at V came to 4 bases and at J to 2 bases, leaving 9 bases not matched to a gene. Germline V CDR1 and CDR2: SGHDT, YYEEEE. In DNA, the CDR3 is TGTGCCAGCAGCCCTTGGACAGGCAACACTGGAAACACCATATATTTT. Residues: CASSPWTGNTGNTIYF.

The DNA for the CDR3 is TGTGCCAGCTCACCGACAGGACCACCGGAAGGCTACACCTTC. It is translated as CASSPTGPPEGYTF. This chain links TRBV18 with TRBJ1-2; D is perhaps TRBD1 (6 bases). The germline V gene encodes CDR1 KGHSH and CDR2 LQKENI. The CDR3 contains 14 residues. Trimming removed 3 bases from V and 8 bases from J, with 16 bases in between.

The chain has TRBV7-3 and TRBJ2-1; no definite D call. CDR3 size: 14 residues. Trimming shortened V by 1 base and J by 0 bases, and 4 bases separated the two germline ends. The V gene's germline CDR1 is SGHTA and CDR2 FQGTGA. Written as DNA, the CDR3 is TGTGCCAGCAGCTTAAGGCCCTCCTACAATGAGCAGTTCTTC. Amino acid sequence: CASSLRPSYNEQFF. Complete variable domain (other parts from reference TRBV7-3 and TRBJ2-1): GAGVSQTPSNKVTEKGKYVELRCDPISGHTALYWYRQSLGQGPEFLIYFQGTGAADDSGLPNDRFFAVRPEGSVSTLKIQRTERGDSAVYLCASSLRPSYNEQFFGPGTRLTVL.

The CDR3 sequence is CASSQDPTGGRGYTF. In nucleotides, the CDR3 is TGTGCCAGCAGCCAAGACCCGACAGGGGGCAGGGGCTACACCTTC. This chain links TRBV3-1 (or the pseudogene TRBV3-2) with TRBJ1-2, with 10 bases fitting TRBD1. This CDR3 contains 15 residues. The V gene's germline CDR1 is LGHDT and CDR2 YNNKEL (reference sequence). J gave up 8 bases and V 0 bases, and 6 bases lay outside the gene matches.

The rearrangement links TRBV24-1 to TRBJ2-7, with 8 bases fitting TRBD1. CDR3 length equals 16 residues. V lost 3 bases and J lost 5; bases outside the gene matches: 11. CDR1 is KGHDR and CDR2 is SFDVKD in the germline V gene. The DNA of the CDR3 is TGTGCCACCAGTGATGGGCCCGGGACAGGAATTAACGAGCAGTACTTC. This gives the protein CATSDGPGTGINEQYF.

The CDR3 spells CASSQPGTSSEQFF. DNA of the CDR3: TGTGCCAGCAGCCAACCCGGGACTTCGTCTGAGCAGTTCTTC. The chain combines TRBV3-1 (or the pseudogene TRBV3-2) with TRBJ2-1, with a tentative D call TRBD2 (6 bases). The CDR3 is 14 amino acids. Trimming stripped 2 bases from V and 9 bases from J, with 14 bases between. CDR1 is LGHDT and CDR2 is YNNKEL in the germline V gene (reference sequence).

The V gene is TRBV7-8, the J gene TRBJ1-1; unclear D gene. Trimming took off 1 base at V and 4 bases at J, with 10 bases between the two ends. Per germline, CDR1 SGHVS and CDR2 FQNEAQ. The CDR3 length is 14 residues. This CDR3 reads CASSLVRTATEAFF. The CDR3, as DNA: TGTGCCAGCAGCTTAGTTAGGACTGCCACTGAAGCTTTCTTT.

This clone was detected only once. The chain uses TRBV7-9 and TRBJ2-1, with TRBD2 matching over 10 bases. V gave up 1 base and J gave up 5 bases; unmatched junction bases: 11. The CDR3 spans 18 residues. Germline values: CDR1 SEHNR, CDR2 FQNEAQ (reference sequence). CDR3 protein: CASSLGVYSGLADNEQFF. The DNA for the CDR3 is TGTGCCAGCAGCTTAGGAGTCTATTCAGGACTAGCGGACAATGAGCAGTTCTTC. Using reference TRBV7-9 and TRBJ2-1 for the parts outside the CDR3, the full variable domain is DTGVSQNPRHKITKRGQNVTFRCDPISEHNRLYWYRQTLGQGPEFLTYFQNEAQLEKSRLLSDRFSAERPKGSFSTLEIQRTEQGDSAMYLCASSLGVYSGLADNEQFFGPGTRLTVL.